In its sample, the clone carrying this T cell receptor (beta chain) was seen once. Antigen: not known. The germline V gene has CDR1 MGHDK and CDR2 SYGVNS. There are 13 residues in the CDR3. V was pared by 1 base and J by 1 base, with 4 bases between. The data stem from a study of cytomegalovirus exposure and HLA in healthy donors. Study-level points and caveats: The tendency of first-cohort TCR clusters to co-occur in the roughly 110 validation repertoires was the finding of a later analysis.

The repertoire was sequenced with immunoSEQ multiplex PCR; TCRdb's copy has only in-frame clones and lacks some. The data contain some 170,000 clones, 80% to 90% of them singletons. This chain links TRBV25-1 with TRBJ1-1, with D uncertain. The sequencing input was PBMCs. This receptor was taken from a woman aged 30 to 39 in good health and CMV-seronegative. DNA of the CDR3: TGTGCCAGCAGTGAATTAGGGAACACTGAAGCTTTCTTT. Protein: CASSELGNTEAFF.